These 30 T cell receptor beta chains came from one sample sequenced in a study of beta chain features in type 1 diabetes. Expressed TCRB transcripts were sequenced, since all the RNA that had been isolated was reverse transcribed. The repertoire was sequenced with immunoSEQ multiplex PCR; TCRdb's copy has only in-frame clones and lacks some. Altogether about 470,000 clones are present, about 30% being singletons, with the ten largest covering about 0.065%. The material sequenced was naive CD4+ T cells from blood. The receptors originated from a young man in good health.

V usage is TRBV19 and J usage is TRBJ2-1, with 8 bases lining up with TRBD1. This CDR3 comprises 15 residues. The junction had 11 bases not matched to a gene; V was cut back by 6 bases and J by 7 bases. Germline lookup yields CDR1 LNHDA and CDR2 SQIVND (reference sequence). The CDR3 coding sequence is TGTGCCAGTAGGACCGGGACAGGTGGGGAAAATGAGCAGTTCTTC. Amino acid sequence: CASRTGTGGENEQFF.

The chain combines TRBV6-1 with TRBJ2-5, with 9 positions matching TRBD1. After removal of 4 bases from V and 1 base from J, the junction contained 4 bases not matched to a gene. Germline V gene data show CDR1 as MNHNS and CDR2 as SASEGT. This CDR3 is 15 amino acids long. The CDR3 bases are TGTGCCAGCAGTGCGTACAGGGGGCGCCAAGAGACCCAGTACTTC. Its protein product is CASSAYRGRQETQYF.

The V gene is TRBV5-1, the J gene TRBJ2-5; TRBD2 matches 9 bases. The CDR3 spans 15 residues. Germline V gene data show CDR1 as SGHRS and CDR2 as YFSETQ. V shed 1 base and J 5 bases; nucleotides not matched to a gene: 6. The CDR3 sequence is CASSLSLAGYETQYF. The CDR3 DNA sequence: TGCGCCAGCAGCTTGAGCCTAGCGGGATACGAGACCCAGTACTTC.

This chain uses TRBV4-3 with TRBJ2-7, with 7 bases matching TRBD2. V shed 0 bases and J 1 base; nucleotides not matched to a gene: 3. In germline, CDR1 is LGHNA, CDR2 YSLEER. The CDR3 is 15 residues long. CDR3 nucleotides: TGCGCCAGCAGCCAAGAACTAGCGATGTCCTACGAGCAGTACTTC. Translation gives CASSQELAMSYEQYF.

This clone has a handful of counts. J is TRBJ2-1 and V is TRBV7-2; no definite D call. CDR3 length: 11 amino acids. The germline V and J ends were trimmed by 8 bases and 3 bases, with 5 bases remaining between them. Germline assignment: CDR1 SGHTA and CDR2 FQGNSA. As DNA, the CDR3 is TGTGCCAGCGGGGACTACAATGAGCAGTTCTTC. Protein sequence: CASGDYNEQFF.

The chain combines TRBV27 with TRBJ2-5; the match to TRBD2 covers 11 bases. CDR3 size: 15 residues. Germline values: CDR1 MNHEY, CDR2 SMNVEV (reference sequence). With 5 bases clipped from V and 4 bases from J, the junction kept 6 bases outside the gene matches. Written as DNA, the CDR3 is TGTGCCAGCAGTCAACTAGCGGGAGATCGAGAGACCCAGTACTTC. Protein product: CASSQLAGDRETQYF.

This sequence joins TRBV7-2 and TRBJ2-7; D not certain. Germline lookup yields CDR1 SGHTA and CDR2 FQGNSA. CDR3 length: 14 residues. V lost 1 base and J lost 3, with 10 bases in between. CDR3 coding DNA: TGTGCCAGCAGCTTAGGTGGGAAGGACTACGAGCAGTACTTC. Protein product: CASSLGGKDYEQYF.

This clone was counted only a few times. This chain joins TRBV30 and TRBJ1-1, with D possibly matching TRBD1 (6 bases). Germline lookup yields CDR1 GTSNPN and CDR2 SVGIG (reference sequence). The V end was cut by 5 bases, the J end by 1 base, with 11 bases between. This CDR3 is built from 13 residues. CDR3 sequence reads: CAWAKGGNTEAFF. The CDR3 DNA reads as TGTGCCTGGGCCAAGGGGGGGAACACTGAAGCTTTCTTT.

This clone was seen a few times. This CDR3 is also generated by other DNA sequences in the sample. The J gene is TRBJ2-5, the V gene TRBV18; no reliable D call. Trimming stripped 2 bases from V and 5 bases from J, with 6 bases between. This CDR3 is built from 12 residues. Germline V lookup: CDR1 KGHSH, CDR2 LQKENI. The CDR3 DNA reads as TGTGCCAGCTCACCAGAATTGGAGACCCAGTACTTC. The encoded protein is CASSPELETQYF.

Details on this clone: Other DNA sequences of this sample code for an identical CDR3. This chain links TRBV25-1 with TRBJ2-7; a weak D match, TRBD1 (5 bases). CDR3 size: 13 residues. Germline V gives CDR1 MGHDK, CDR2 SYGVNS. Trimming took 4 bases from V and 2 from J, leaving 9 bases between them. The CDR3 protein is CASSVTGTYEQYF. In DNA form, the CDR3 reads TGTGCCAGCAGTGTAACAGGAACCTACGAGCAGTACTTC.

This chain connects TRBV29-1 to TRBJ1-5; 10 nucleotides align to TRBD1. CDR1 SQVTM and CDR2 ANQGSEA come from the germline V gene. CDR3 size: 14 residues. The trim removed 7 bases at V and 7 bases at J, leaving 10 bases unmatched. The CDR3 coding sequence is TGCAGCGCCCAGACAGGGGGCAAAAACCAGCCCCAGCATTTT. Amino acids: CSAQTGGKNQPQHF.

The chain is built from TRBV29-1 and TRBJ1-1, with TRBD1 as a possible D gene (5 bases). V was pared by 4 bases and J by 6 bases, with 6 bases between. In germline, CDR1 is SQVTM, CDR2 ANQGSEA. The CDR3 is 10 residues long. The chain's CDR3 is CSVGGPEAFF. In DNA, the CDR3 is TGCAGCGTTGGGGGACCTGAAGCTTTCTTT.

CDR3 sequence (DNA): TGTGCCAGCAGCGTCCCTAGCACAGATACGCAGTATTTT. Translating it yields CASSVPSTDTQYF. The chain employs TRBV13 and TRBJ2-3, with D hard to call. Germline CDR1 and CDR2: PRHDT and FYEKMQ (reference sequence). The CDR3 is 13 amino acids. V was shortened by 5 bases and J by 0 bases, with 6 bases between the two germline ends.

The rearrangement uses TRBV12-5 and TRBJ2-3, with 8 bases that match TRBD1. CDR1 is LGHNT and CDR2 is FRNRAP in the germline V gene. Losses at the gene ends were 7 bases for V and 0 bases for J; bases not matched to a gene: 6. CDR3 size: 15 residues. The CDR3 DNA is TGTGCTAGTGCCAGGGGGACAGGTAGCACAGATACGCAGTATTTT. It yields the protein CASARGTGSTDTQYF.

Details on this clone: At the DNA level, this CDR3 is encoded by other sequences in the same sample as well. In nucleotides, the CDR3 is TGTGCCAGCAGCCTGGGACTAGCGGGAGGCAATGAGCAGTTCTTC. Translated: CASSLGLAGGNEQFF. The rearrangement links TRBV7-2 to TRBJ2-1; 15 bases agree with TRBD2. The CDR3 is 15 amino acids. V gave up 5 bases and J gave up 6 bases; unmatched junction bases: 2. Germline loops: CDR1 SGHTA, CDR2 FQGNSA.

The V gene is TRBV7-9, the J gene TRBJ2-7; D is ambiguous. The CDR3 length is 11 residues. The germline V and J ends were trimmed by 4 bases and 5 bases, with 6 bases remaining between them. Germline V CDR1 and CDR2: SEHNR, FQNEAQ (reference sequence). CDR3 DNA: TGTGCCAGCAGCTCTTCGGACGAGCAGTACTTC. This encodes CASSSSDEQYF.

The chain couples TRBV11-1 to TRBJ2-7; D is unclear. The length of the CDR3 is 11 residues. Germline CDR1 is SGHAT and CDR2 is FQDESV (reference sequence). Trimming left V 5 bases short and J 0 bases short, with 2 bases between. The CDR3 protein is CASSRSYEQYF. Written as DNA, the CDR3 is TGTGCCAGCAGCCGCTCCTACGAGCAGTACTTC.

This clone was detected only a few times. The chain combines TRBV30 with TRBJ2-5; TRBD1 is a possible D gene (6 bases). V dropped 0 bases and J dropped 0 bases, with 11 bases sitting between them. This CDR3 region has 15 residues. The V gene's germline CDR1 is GTSNPN and CDR2 SVGIG (reference sequence). The chain's CDR3 is CAWSVSDRYQETQYF. CDR3 DNA: TGTGCCTGGAGTGTTTCGGACAGATACCAAGAGACCCAGTACTTC.

The chain recombines TRBV5-6 with TRBJ1-5; tentatively, D is TRBD1 (5 bases). Germline V gives CDR1 SGHDT, CDR2 YYEEEE. With 4 bases removed from V and 0 bases from J, the gap between germline ends came to 14 bases. The CDR3 has 16 residues. For the CDR3, the DNA is TGTGCCAGCAGCCTCCTTACAGGACTTAGCAATCAGCCCCAGCATTTT. This encodes CASSLLTGLSNQPQHF.

J is TRBJ1-1 and V is TRBV15, with TRBD1 as a possible D gene (5 bases). Trimming stripped 1 base from V and 3 bases from J, with 12 bases between. The CDR3 runs to 15 residues. Germline V gene lookup returns CDR1 LNHNV and CDR2 YYDKDF (reference sequence). CDR3 in amino acids: CATSRVRQGDTEAFF. CDR3 nucleotide sequence: TGTGCCACCAGCAGAGTAAGGCAGGGAGACACTGAAGCTTTCTTT.

In this sample, this clone turned up a few times. The chain couples TRBV7-9 to TRBJ1-1; tentative D call: TRBD1 (5 bases). Trimming left V 10 bases short and J 1 base short, with 7 bases between. The CDR3 loop spans 11 amino acids. Germline CDR1 and CDR2: SEHNR and FQNEAQ (reference sequence). The CDR3 sequence is CATGENTEAFF. The CDR3 DNA follows: TGTGCCACGGGGGAGAACACTGAAGCTTTCTTT.

As regards this clone: Other nucleotide sequences from this sample produce the same CDR3. The chain carries TRBV7-3 and TRBJ2-3; 8 bases match TRBD2. The CDR3 is made up of 14 amino acids. The V segment lost 5 bases and the J segment 1 base; nucleotides outside the gene matches: 2. The germline V gene has CDR1 SGHTA and CDR2 FQGTGA. Here the CDR3 DNA reads TGTGCCAGCAGCCTAGCGGGTCGCACAGATACGCAGTATTTT. It encodes CASSLAGRTDTQYF.

Only one count was recorded for this clone. The chain is built from TRBV15 and TRBJ1-1; D unclear. There are 15 residues in the CDR3. Germline CDR1 and CDR2: LNHNV and YYDKDF (reference sequence). V lost 3 bases and J lost 1, with 12 bases in between. The CDR3 loop reads CATSRRFRENTEAFF. The DNA for the CDR3 is TGTGCCACCAGCAGGAGGTTCCGGGAGAACACTGAAGCTTTCTTT.

The rearrangement links TRBV5-6 to TRBJ2-3; no firm D call. CDR1 is SGHDT and CDR2 is YYEEEE in the germline V gene. V lost 4 bases and J 4 bases, leaving 4 bases between the germline ends. The CDR3 sequence is 11 residues long. For the CDR3, the DNA is TGTGCCAGCAGCAATTCAGATACGCAGTATTTT. Translation: CASSNSDTQYF.

The chain has TRBV9 and TRBJ1-2; TRBD1 is a possible D gene (6 bases). CDR1 and CDR2 (germline): SGDLS, YYNGEE. CDR3 size: 13 residues. Trimming removed 4 bases at V and 8 bases at J, with 15 bases between. The CDR3 loop reads CASSSTGIGGYTF. CDR3 in DNA: TGTGCCAGCAGCTCTACAGGGATTGGCGGCTACACCTTC.

This clone was counted between two and nine times. The chain couples TRBV14 to TRBJ2-5; weak D call: TRBD1 (5 bases). The V end was cut by 0 bases, the J end by 4 bases, with 18 bases between. CDR1 is SGHDN, CDR2 FVKESK, per germline. The CDR3 length is 17 residues. CDR3 sequence reads: CASSQDRIGAFGETQYF. The CDR3 nucleotides are TGTGCCAGCAGCCAAGATCGGATAGGGGCGTTCGGAGAGACCCAGTACTTC.

This clone was observed a few times. This sequence joins TRBV30 and TRBJ1-2; D uncertain. V gave up 1 base and J gave up 6 bases, with 18 bases separating them. This CDR3 region has 15 residues. CDR1 is GTSNPN and CDR2 is SVGIG in the germline V gene (reference sequence). The CDR3 reads CAWSDLPGLADGYTF. CDR3 nucleotide sequence: TGTGCCTGGAGTGACCTCCCCGGACTAGCGGATGGCTACACCTTC.

This chain connects TRBV4-2 to TRBJ2-1, with TRBD1 identical over 9 bases. V gave up 3 bases and J gave up 10 bases; unmatched junction bases: 10. The CDR3 extends over 15 amino acids. Germline V lookup: CDR1 LGHNA, CDR2 YNFKEQ. CDR3: CASSQTGGESREQFF. CDR3 coding DNA: TGTGCCAGCAGCCAGACAGGGGGGGAATCAAGGGAGCAGTTCTTC.

The J gene is TRBJ2-7, the V gene TRBV6-6; possible D gene TRBD1, 6 bases. The CDR3 runs 15 residues. Germline V gene sequence: CDR1 MNHNY, CDR2 SVGAGI (reference sequence). Trimming removed 0 bases from V and 1 base from J, with 10 bases in between. CDR3: CASSYSSQGSYEQYF. The CDR3 nucleotides are TGTGCCAGCAGTTACTCGTCACAGGGTTCCTACGAGCAGTACTTC.

This CDR3 is CASSSDETQYF. The CDR3 bases are TGCGCCAGCAGCTCGGATGAGACCCAGTACTTC. The chain joins TRBV5-1 to TRBJ2-5, with no clear D. Germline CDR1 reads SGHRS; CDR2 reads YFSETQ. The CDR3 loop spans 11 amino acids. The V end was cut by 3 bases, the J end by 5 bases, with 5 bases between.